This T cell receptor (beta chain) derives from a study of spatial heterogeneity in lung cancer (dated by TCRdb to between 2018 and 2020). Turning to the overall study: More beta-chain than alpha-chain transcripts were consistently detected, likely reflecting higher beta-chain transcript abundance. In the raw uncorrected reads, each unique combination of TCR and UMI appeared more than ten times on average. TCR alpha and beta repertoires were quantitatively compared across multiple tumor regions, matched nontumor lung and blood in non-small cell lung cancer. Nonsynonymous mutation counts, determined by whole-exome sequencing of tumor tissue, were related to TCR repertoire features. Both alpha and beta chains were TCR-sequenced in around 230 tumor regions, approximately 64 matched nontumor lung samples and around 54 PBMC samples obtained at surgery. General study outcomes and caveats: Additional single-cell paired TCR alpha and beta sequencing was considered necessary to confirm, at a functional level, the hypothesis that regional TCRs recognize regional mutations. Ubiquitous expanded tumor TCRs showed up in blood more often at tumor resection than at routine follow-up.

Concerning this clonotype: Its cognate antigen has yet to be identified. No base quality information exists; no much larger clone differs at one position.

Libraries were made using 5' RACE. TCRdb shows the sequencer as NextSeq 500. To allow correction of PCR and sequencing errors, the TCR library protocol tagged every TCR cDNA molecule with a unique molecular identifier. The source study handled its data this way. TCR identification, UMI-based error correction and CDR3 extraction were all carried out with Decombinator tools. TCRs above a frequency of 2 per 1,000, corresponding to the top 1% of the tumor frequency distribution, were defined as expanded. Renyi diversity was computed with the R vegan package after each repertoire had been subsampled 100 times to 5,000 TCRs. CDR3 similarity networks were built from amino acid triplet string-kernel similarity, connecting CDR3s with pairwise similarity above 0.82. The public reads were reprocessed in TCRdb via fastp at Q25 and MiXCR, keeping in-frame beta chains. Every entry covers one CDR3 protein and lists the most common genes and DNA from its rows. The V and J calls come from TCRdb's annotation, not from the publication. The sample records around 63,000 distinct CDR3 sequences, approximately 8% of which are singletons. The ten largest clonotypes hold around 15% of the sample.

Taken from cysteine to phenylalanine, the CDR3 has 16 residues. CDR3 DNA only is kept here, 48 bases in frame from base 1. The germline ends are 20 bases apart after V is trimmed by 3 bases and J by 3 bases. From the germline V gene (reference sequence), CDR1 is DFQATT and CDR2 is SNEGSKA. The sample's time point label, decoded: sample taken at primary tumor resection. Without any cell sorting, TCR sequencing was performed on whole RNA extracted either from tumor and nontumor lung tissue or from cryopreserved PBMC samples. Samples were obtained from over 70 patients with early-stage, untreated non-small cell lung cancer from the lung TRACERx cohort. Only patients for whom sufficient RNA was available from at least two tumor regions were selected for TCR sequencing.

The sequencing used PBMCs, collected at surgery. Here the chain combines TRBV20-1 and TRBJ1-1; a weak D assignment points to TRBD1 (6 bases agree). The receptor was derived from a female donor with early-stage non-small cell lung cancer. The DNA sequence reads TGCAGTGCTAGCACAGGGTCTGATTTTTGGGACACTGAAGCTTTCTTT. It is translated as CSASTGSDFWDTEAFF.